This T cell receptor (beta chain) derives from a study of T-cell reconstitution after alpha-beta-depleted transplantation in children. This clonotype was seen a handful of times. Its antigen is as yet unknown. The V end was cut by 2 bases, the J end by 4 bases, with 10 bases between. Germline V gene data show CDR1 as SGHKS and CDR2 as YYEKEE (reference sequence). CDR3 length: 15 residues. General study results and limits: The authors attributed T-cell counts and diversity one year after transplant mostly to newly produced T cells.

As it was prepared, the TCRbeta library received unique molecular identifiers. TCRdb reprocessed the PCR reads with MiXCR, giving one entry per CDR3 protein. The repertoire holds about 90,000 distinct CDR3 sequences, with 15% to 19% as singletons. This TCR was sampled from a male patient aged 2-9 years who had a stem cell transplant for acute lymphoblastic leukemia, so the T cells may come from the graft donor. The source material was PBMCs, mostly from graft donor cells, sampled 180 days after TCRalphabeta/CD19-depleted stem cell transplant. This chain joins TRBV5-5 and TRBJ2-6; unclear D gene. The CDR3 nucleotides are TGTGCCAGCAGCTTAGGTGGGCCGGGGGCCAACGTCCTGACTTTC. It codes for CASSLGGPGANVLTF. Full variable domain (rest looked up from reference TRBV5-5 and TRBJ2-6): DAGVTQSPTHLIKTRGQQVTLRCSPISGHKSVSWYQQVLGQGPQFIFQYYEKEERGRGNFPDRFSARQFPNYSSELNVNALLLGDSALYLCASSLGGPGANVLTFGAGSRLTVL.